A selection of T cell receptor beta chains follows, all from one sample in a study of T cell responses to AZD1222 COVID-19 vaccine. Data came from immunoSEQ multiplex PCR; TCRdb stores just in-frame clones and leaves some out. The table records 180,000 or so clones, 80% to 95% of them present only once. The starting material was peripheral blood, obtained 28 days after the second AZD1222 dose. Receptor source: an adult who received the AZD1222 COVID-19 vaccine. The CDR3 runs from the conserved cysteine through the conserved F or W. The D gene is left open where the match is weak. Not every row has a clone size; where given, it reads once, few, many or a size class.

clone size,V gene,J gene,D gene,CDR3 DNA,CDR3 protein
-,TRBV3-1/TRBV3-2,TRBJ2-1,-,TGTGCCAGCAGCCCGTCCAATGAGCAGTTCTTC,CASSPSNEQFF
-,TRBV30,TRBJ2-7,TRBD1,TGTGCCTGGAGTGGTCCGGGACAGGGCTACGAGCAGTACTTC,CAWSGPGQGYEQYF
-,TRBV24-1,TRBJ2-1,-,TGTGCCACCAGTGATTCATCGGGACCCCAATGGGGAAATGAGCAGTTCTTC,CATSDSSGPQWGNEQFF
once,TRBV5-4,TRBJ2-5,-,TGTGCCAGCAGCTTCCAAGAGACCCAGTACTTC,CASSFQETQYF
-,TRBV10-3,TRBJ1-3,-,TGTGCCATCAGTGAGTCGGTGGGGCGCGGAAACACCATATATTTT,CAISESVGRGNTIYF
-,TRBV5-1,TRBJ1-1,-,TGCGCCAGCAGCTTGGGGACACACACTGAAGCTTTCTTT,CASSLGTHTEAFF
-,TRBV6-5,TRBJ2-3,TRBD2,TGTGCCAGCAGACTCCGGGGGGATGGCCCAGATACGCAGTATTTT,CASRLRGDGPDTQYF
-,TRBV7-9,TRBJ1-4,TRBD1,TGTGCCAGCAGCTCCAGGACAGGGGTTGTTGAAAAACTGTTTTTT,CASSSRTGVVEKLFF
-,TRBV19,TRBJ1-5,-,TGTGCCAGCCTAGCTGGGGAGGGGCTAAATCAGCCCCAGCATTTT,CASLAGEGLNQPQHF
-,TRBV14,TRBJ2-3,TRBD2,TGTGCCAGCAGCCACACTAGCGGGGGCACAGATACGCAGTATTTT,CASSHTSGGTDTQYF
-,TRBV24-1,TRBJ1-5,-,TGTGCCACCAGTGATGAAGGGGAGCAGCCCCAGCATTTT,CATSDEGEQPQHF
-,TRBV30,TRBJ1-1,TRBD1,TGTGCCTGGAGGTCCGGGACAGGGGAGAACACTGAAGCTTTCTTT,CAWRSGTGENTEAFF
once,TRBV19,TRBJ1-1,-,TGTGCCAGTAGCGCCGCAGCGGGCACTGAAGCTTTCTTT,CASSAAAGTEAFF
-,TRBV6-5,TRBJ1-2,-,TGTGCCAGCAGTTACTCCGACAGCGCCTATGGCTACACCTTC,CASSYSDSAYGYTF
-,TRBV6-5,TRBJ1-5,-,TGTGCCAGCAGGGAGGCAGGGCAGAATCAGCCCCAGCATTTT,CASREAGQNQPQHF
few,TRBV5-1,TRBJ2-7,-,TGCGCCAGCAGCTTGGCACCCGACGCCTACGAGCAGTACTTC,CASSLAPDAYEQYF
-,TRBV7-3,TRBJ2-3,-,TGTGCCAGCAGCTATTCAAGTAGCCCAGATACGCAGTATTTT,CASSYSSSPDTQYF
-,TRBV19,TRBJ1-1,TRBD1,TGTGCCAGTAGGACAGGGGGCAGGAACACTGAAGCTTTCTTT,CASRTGGRNTEAFF
-,TRBV4-2,TRBJ2-5,-,TGTGCCAGCAGCCAGAGGACGCCGGGGGCGAGGGAGACCCAGTACTTC,CASSQRTPGARETQYF
once,TRBV5-1,TRBJ2-4,TRBD2,TGCGCCAGCAGCTTGGACCCAGCGGGAGGTAGGCTTCAGTACTTC,CASSLDPAGGRLQYF
-,TRBV7-6,TRBJ2-7,TRBD2,TGTGCCAGCAGCCGTCTTGGAGCGGGAGGGCCGGTCGAGCAGTACTTC,CASSRLGAGGPVEQYF
once,TRBV28,TRBJ1-4,-,TGTGCCAGCAGTCTCGGGACGGATAATGAAAAACTGTTTTTT,CASSLGTDNEKLFF
once,TRBV28,TRBJ2-7,-,TGTGCCAGCAGTTTACCCCTCGGGGACGAGCAGTACTTC,CASSLPLGDEQYF
-,TRBV5-1,TRBJ2-7,-,TGCGCCAGCAGCTTGGTCCTACAGGGATCGTACGAGCAGTACTTC,CASSLVLQGSYEQYF
-,TRBV4-3,TRBJ1-5,-,TGCGCCAGCAGCCAAGATCAAGGGGTACAGCCCCAGCATTTT,CASSQDQGVQPQHF
-,TRBV6-5,TRBJ2-7,-,TGTGCCAGCAACCCGACAGGTGATGCCTACGAGCAGTACTTC,CASNPTGDAYEQYF
-,TRBV28,TRBJ2-7,-,TGTGCCAGCACCCTGGCGGGGTTCCCCTTTGGGGAGCAGTACTTC,CASTLAGFPFGEQYF
-,TRBV6-1,TRBJ1-1,-,TGTGCCAGCAGTGAAGCGGGGACACGGTCGGGTGAAGCTTTCTTT,CASSEAGTRSGEAFF
-,TRBV3-1/TRBV3-2,TRBJ1-1,-,TGTGCCAGCAGCCAAGATTCCGGGGCAAGTCCTGAAGCTTTCTTT,CASSQDSGASPEAFF
once,TRBV5-1,TRBJ1-2,-,TGCGCCAGCAGCCTCGACAGTTTTAACTATGGCTACACCTTC,CASSLDSFNYGYTF
-,TRBV4-1,TRBJ2-1,-,TGCGCCAGCAGCCAATCCTCCCGGGCGGGAAGGAATGAGCAGTTCTTC,CASSQSSRAGRNEQFF
-,TRBV10-3,TRBJ2-3,TRBD2,TGTGCCTCCCGTGCTTGGCCTAGCGGGGGCACAGATACGCAGTATTTT,CASRAWPSGGTDTQYF
-,TRBV9,TRBJ2-3,-,TGTGCCAGCAGCGGACCCCAATCTACAGATACGCAGTATTTT,CASSGPQSTDTQYF
-,TRBV30,TRBJ2-7,-,TGTGCCTGGAAGAGGGTCGCCTACGAGCAGTACTTC,CAWKRVAYEQYF
-,TRBV7-7,TRBJ2-1,-,TGTGCCAGCAGCTTAGGACTTTACAATGAGCAGTTCTTC,CASSLGLYNEQFF
once,TRBV7-2,TRBJ2-2,-,TGTGCCAGCAGCTTAAACCCCCGCCCCGGGGAGCTGTTTTTT,CASSLNPRPGELFF
-,TRBV18,TRBJ1-1,-,TGTGCCAGCTCACCACCCTCCCGGGGGAACACTGAAGCTTTCTTT,CASSPPSRGNTEAFF
-,TRBV7-9,TRBJ2-7,TRBD1,TGTGCCAGCAGCTTAGCGAGACCCCGAACCGGGACAGGGGGCGAGCAGTACTTC,CASSLARPRTGTGGEQYF
-,TRBV10-3,TRBJ2-2,-,TGTGCCATCAGTACGGGGATCGCGAACACCGGGGAGCTGTTTTTT,CAISTGIANTGELFF
-,TRBV7-8,TRBJ1-5,-,TGTGCCAGCAGCTCCCCGGTGGGGGGTATTCTAGCGGTGAATCAGCCCCAGCATTTT,CASSSPVGGILAVNQPQHF
once,TRBV23-1,TRBJ1-1,-,TGCGCCAGCAGTCTCAGCCAGGTCCACACTGAAGCTTTCTTT,CASSLSQVHTEAFF
-,TRBV11-2,TRBJ1-2,-,TGTGCCAGCAGCTCCGGAGGGGCTGGCTACACCTTC,CASSSGGAGYTF
-,TRBV6-5,TRBJ2-1,-,TGTGCCAGCAGTTACGTGGGAATCAATGAGCAGTTCTTC,CASSYVGINEQFF
-,TRBV7-2,TRBJ2-2,TRBD2,TGTGCCAGCAGGGGACTAGCGGGAGGTGATACCGGGGAGCTGTTTTTT,CASRGLAGGDTGELFF
-,TRBV4-1,TRBJ2-7,-,TGCGCCAGCAGCCAAGAGAGGACACCCCCCTACGAGCAGTACTTC,CASSQERTPPYEQYF
-,TRBV29-1,TRBJ1-1,-,TGCAGCGCCTCGGACGGAAACACTGAAGCTTTCTTT,CSASDGNTEAFF
-,TRBV7-3,TRBJ1-2,-,TGTGCCAGCAGCCCCACCCAGACAAGCAACTATGGCTACACCTTC,CASSPTQTSNYGYTF
-,TRBV28,TRBJ1-6,TRBD1,TGTGCCACCCGGACAGGGGGGAAGTATAATTCACCCCTCCACTTT,CATRTGGKYNSPLHF
-,TRBV7-9,TRBJ1-1,-,TGTGCCAGCAGCTCCCAGGGTTCCACTGAAGCTTTCTTT,CASSSQGSTEAFF
once,TRBV2,TRBJ2-1,-,TGTGCCAGCAGTCCAGCCCTTCTCAGTGAGCAGTTCTTC,CASSPALLSEQFF
once,TRBV18,TRBJ2-2,TRBD2,TGTGCCAGCTCACCACCCCCGGGACTAGCGGGAGGTGACCTCACCGGGGAGCTGTTTTTT,CASSPPPGLAGGDLTGELFF
-,TRBV5-4,TRBJ2-1,TRBD1,TGTGCCAGCAGCTTGGACAGGGGGGCACACAATGAGCAGTTCTTC,CASSLDRGAHNEQFF
-,TRBV3-1/TRBV3-2,TRBJ1-1,-,TGTGCCAGCAGCCCGCAGACATTGAACACTGAAGCTTTCTTT,CASSPQTLNTEAFF
-,TRBV30,TRBJ1-1,-,TGTGCCTGGAGTACAGGGTCGAACACTGAAGCTTTCTTT,CAWSTGSNTEAFF
-,TRBV7-2,TRBJ1-5,-,TGTGCCAGCAGCTGGGGGGGTCAGCCCCAGCATTTT,CASSWGGQPQHF
-,TRBV7-8,TRBJ1-1,TRBD1,TGTGCCAGCAGCTCATCGGGCGGGGGACAGGGGGACGCTTTCTTT,CASSSSGGGQGDAFF
-,TRBV28,TRBJ2-1,TRBD2,TGTGCCAGCAGTACCGGGACTAGCGGGAGGTACTCACTCTTC,CASSTGTSGRYSLF
-,TRBV10-3,TRBJ1-1,-,TGTGCCATCGGGGCAGTTGGGGACACTGAAGCTTTCTTT,CAIGAVGDTEAFF
-,TRBV9,TRBJ2-1,TRBD2,TGTGCCAGCAGCGCCTCCGGCAGCGGGGGGGCCCACAATGAGCAGTTCTTC,CASSASGSGGAHNEQFF